This T cell receptor beta chain is from a study of T cells in Graves' hyperthyroidism and ophthalmopathy. Study-wide points: Appearing also in blood were most of the thyroid clonotypes expanded above 0.001. Model predictions of ophthalmopathy came a median around 6.5 months before onset.

Over 18 months, lack of ophthalmopathy progression marked Graves' hyperthyroidism as stable. There were TCR beta CDR3 regions amplified from RNA transcripts. During a first-round RT-PCR of the TCR CDR3, the HTBI primer set was used. From the multiplex PCR reads, TCRdb called clonotypes with MiXCR, one entry per CDR3 protein. The table shows roughly 380,000 distinct CDR3 sequences, with approximately 15% occurring only once. On this clonotype itself: What it binds is unknown. A much more abundant neighbour one base away suggests this may be a read error.

This CDR3 is 15 amino acids long. Germline CDR1 is DFQATT and CDR2 is SNEGSKA (reference sequence). This chain connects TRBV20-1 to TRBJ2-1; D not resolved. The material sequenced was blood. This receptor was obtained from a woman aged 55-70 years with Graves' hyperthyroidism. The CDR3 DNA reads as TGCAGTGCTAGAGATCGTAGTAGCCCCTACAATGAGCGGTTCTTC. Translation: CSARDRSSPYNERFF.